The rows below give T cell receptor beta chains drawn from one sample of a study of cytomegalovirus exposure and HLA in healthy donors. Sequencing was performed with immunoSEQ multiplex PCR; in TCRdb, only in-frame clones are kept and a portion is missing. The sample holds 95,000 to 100,000 clones, less than 80% seen once. Sequencing was done on a sample of PBMCs. The receptors were gathered from a middle-aged man in good health and CMV-seronegative. CDR3s include the opening cysteine and the closing phenylalanine or tryptophan. The order of the fields is D gene, J gene, clone size, V gene, CDR3 DNA, CDR3 protein. D genes are given only for firm matches. Clone size, where shown, is once, few, many, or a class for clones that have expanded.

NA,TRBJ2-7,NA,TRBV30,TGTGCCTGGAGTCGGGGGAGGACCTACGAGCAGTACTTC,CAWSRGRTYEQYF
NA,TRBJ1-1,NA,TRBV14,TGTGCCAGCAGCCGAAGACAGCCATATCGAAACACTGAAGCTTTCTTT,CASSRRQPYRNTEAFF
TRBD2,TRBJ2-5,once,TRBV5-1,TGCGCCAGCACCCCACCGGGAGCGGGGGGGCTTGAGACCCAGTACTTC,CASTPPGAGGLETQYF
TRBD1,TRBJ1-2,NA,TRBV9,TGTGCCAGCAGCGCGGACAGGGTGGATGGCTACACCTTC,CASSADRVDGYTF
NA,TRBJ2-2,NA,TRBV6-5,TGTGCCAGCAGGCGTGGGGGCCGGTGGACCGGGGAGCTGTTTTTT,CASRRGGRWTGELFF
TRBD1,TRBJ1-1,NA,TRBV5-8,TGTGCCAGCAGCTCCTTCGGGACAGGGAATACTGAAGCTTTCTTT,CASSSFGTGNTEAFF
NA,TRBJ1-2,NA,TRBV14,TGTGCCAGCAGCCAAGGGGCTGGGCATGGCTACACCTTC,CASSQGAGHGYTF
NA,TRBJ1-2,NA,TRBV2,TGTGCCAGCAGTGAAGCTCGACCAGGGGCTGGTGGCTACACCTTC,CASSEARPGAGGYTF
NA,TRBJ1-1,NA,TRBV27,TGTGCCAGCAGTTTATCGATCCCCACGGCTAGGAGGGAGACTGAAGCTTTCTTT,CASSLSIPTARRETEAFF
TRBD2,TRBJ2-2,NA,TRBV7-3,TGTGCCAGCAGCCCGGGAGGGGCAGCGAACACCGGGGAGCTGTTTTTT,CASSPGGAANTGELFF
NA,TRBJ1-2,NA,TRBV4-1,TGCGCCAGCAGCCAAGACAGGGTTAACTATGGCTACACCTTC,CASSQDRVNYGYTF
TRBD2,TRBJ2-5,NA,TRBV5-1,TGCGCCAGCAGCGCATCGACTAGCGGGGGACGGCGTGAGACCCAGTACTTC,CASSASTSGGRRETQYF
NA,TRBJ2-5,NA,TRBV5-1,TGCGCCAGCAGCGGGCAGGCCCTAGAGACCCAGTACTTC,CASSGQALETQYF
TRBD1,TRBJ2-2,NA,TRBV13,TGTGCCAGCAGTCGTGACAGGGGGCGATCCGGGGAGCTGTTTTTT,CASSRDRGRSGELFF
TRBD1,TRBJ2-5,NA,TRBV5-4,TGTGCCAGCAGCCCAGGACAGGGCCCCCAAGAGACCCAGTACTTC,CASSPGQGPQETQYF
NA,TRBJ2-1,NA,TRBV27,TGTGCCAGCAGCACGCTTACGAGCGGGCTAAGTGAGCAGTTCTTC,CASSTLTSGLSEQFF
NA,TRBJ1-1,NA,TRBV28,TGTGCCAGCAGTTCCCCGGGGGGGGTTAACACTGAAGCTTTCTTT,CASSSPGGVNTEAFF
NA,TRBJ2-7,few,TRBV10-1,TGCGCCAGCAGTGAGCCGGGTAGCTCCTACGAGCAGTACTTC,CASSEPGSSYEQYF
NA,TRBJ2-7,NA,TRBV6-5,TGTGCCAGCAGGGCGGGCGATTCCTACGAGCAGTACTTC,CASRAGDSYEQYF
TRBD1,TRBJ2-2,NA,TRBV6-1,TGTGCCAGCAGTGAAAGACAGGGATACACCGGGGAGCTGTTTTTT,CASSERQGYTGELFF
TRBD1,TRBJ1-2,few,TRBV9,TGTGCCAGCAGCCCCAGACAGGGGGCTTACTATGGCTACACCTTC,CASSPRQGAYYGYTF
NA,TRBJ1-2,NA,TRBV6-6,TGTGCCAGCAGTTACCCGGAAACAGGGACCTATGGCTACACCTTC,CASSYPETGTYGYTF
NA,TRBJ1-2,NA,TRBV6-1,TGTGCCAGCAGTGACTCGTATGGCTACACCTTC,CASSDSYGYTF
TRBD1,TRBJ1-5,NA,TRBV2,TGTGCCAGCAGTGAGAGGGACAGGGGTGGCAATCAGCCCCAGCATTTT,CASSERDRGGNQPQHF
TRBD1,TRBJ1-6,NA,TRBV2,TGTGCCAGCATGAAGGACAGGGGAGGCACACCCCTCCACTTT,CASMKDRGGTPLHF
NA,TRBJ1-2,few,TRBV2,TGTGCCAGCAGCCAGCAGGGATATGGCTACACCTTC,CASSQQGYGYTF
TRBD2,TRBJ2-2,NA,TRBV5-4,TGTGCCAGCAGCCCCAACGGGGGGGACGGGGAGCTGTTTTTT,CASSPNGGDGELFF
NA,TRBJ2-1,NA,TRBV7-9,TGTGCCAGCAGTTCCAACGGGGCCTACAATGAGCAGTTCTTC,CASSSNGAYNEQFF
NA,TRBJ1-1,NA,TRBV6-5,TGTGCCAGCAGTTACTCGGGGAGGGAGGCTTTCTTT,CASSYSGREAFF
TRBD1,TRBJ1-1,NA,TRBV27,TGTGCCAGCAGTCCCCGGGACAGTAAGGACACTGAAGCTTTCTTT,CASSPRDSKDTEAFF
NA,TRBJ1-3,few,TRBV4-2,TGTGTCCGCTTGACGGCAGGGGCCTCTGGAAACACCATATATTTT,CVRLTAGASGNTIYF
NA,TRBJ2-3,NA,TRBV5-6,TGTGCCAGCCGGCGGGTCGGTATAGATACGCAGTATTTT,CASRRVGIDTQYF
NA,TRBJ1-2,NA,TRBV6-1,TGTGCCAGCAGTGAATTCGGGACACTCTATGGCTACACCTTC,CASSEFGTLYGYTF
NA,TRBJ1-6,NA,TRBV2,TGTGCCAGCAGTGAAGTAGGGGTGGGTTCACCCCTCCACTTT,CASSEVGVGSPLHF
NA,TRBJ2-7,NA,TRBV6-1,TGTGCCAGCCGTTTTGGGGGGGCATCATCCTACGAGCAGTACTTC,CASRFGGASSYEQYF
NA,TRBJ1-5,NA,TRBV7-2,TGTGCCAGCAGCTTAGTAAGGGGTAGCAATCAGCCCCAGCATTTT,CASSLVRGSNQPQHF
TRBD1,TRBJ1-6,NA,TRBV7-2,TGTGCCAGCAGCTTTGGGCCAGGGGGCCGATTGGGCTCACCCCTCCACTTT,CASSFGPGGRLGSPLHF
TRBD1,TRBJ1-2,NA,TRBV28,TGTGCCAGCAGCGTCTGGACAGGGGGCGCGAAGGGCTACACCTTC,CASSVWTGGAKGYTF
TRBD1,TRBJ1-5,NA,TRBV29-1,TGCAGCGTGGCAACAGGGGGAGGCAATCAGCCCCAGCATTTT,CSVATGGGNQPQHF
TRBD1,TRBJ2-4,medium-sized,TRBV7-9,TGTGCCAGCAGCGACCGACAGGGCAAAAACATTCAGTACTTC,CASSDRQGKNIQYF
NA,TRBJ1-4,once,TRBV30,TGTGCCTGGAGTAGGTTAAGGAGTGAAAAACTGTTTTTT,CAWSRLRSEKLFF
TRBD1,TRBJ2-7,NA,TRBV6-4,TGTGCCACCAACAGGGACAGTCTATCCTACGAGCAGTACTTC,CATNRDSLSYEQYF
TRBD1,TRBJ2-5,NA,TRBV18,TGTGCCAGCTCACCACGCACAGGGGATGTAGAGACCCAGTACTTC,CASSPRTGDVETQYF
NA,TRBJ2-2,NA,TRBV7-9,TGTTCCAGCAGCCCACGGGGGGCCCTGAACACCGGGGAGCTGTTTTTT,CSSSPRGALNTGELFF
TRBD2,TRBJ2-3,NA,TRBV27,TGTGCCAGCAGGAGACCTCTAGCGGGGGGGCGAGATACGCAGTATTTT,CASRRPLAGGRDTQYF
TRBD2,TRBJ2-7,NA,TRBV13,TGTGCCAGCAGCCGGGGACGGGGGGGATCCGAGCAGTACTTC,CASSRGRGGSEQYF
NA,TRBJ1-5,NA,TRBV21-1,TGTGCCAGCAGCAAAGAAACGGGACAGCCCCAGCATTTT,CASSKETGQPQHF
NA,TRBJ2-3,few,TRBV7-2,TGTGCCAGCAGCTTAGTAGGCGGGGGCGGTACGCAGTATTTT,CASSLVGGGGTQYF
TRBD2,TRBJ2-2,NA,TRBV7-9,TGTGCCAGCAGCTTGCGCGGGGGGCAAATTGATACCGGGGAGCTGTTTTTT,CASSLRGGQIDTGELFF
TRBD1,TRBJ2-3,NA,TRBV15,TGTGCCACCAGCAGAGATCCCTTCGGGACAGGGGGAGCAGATACGCAGTATTTT,CATSRDPFGTGGADTQYF
NA,TRBJ1-2,NA,TRBV5-4,TGTGCCAGCAGCTTGGCCGGGAATAATGGCTACACCTTC,CASSLAGNNGYTF
NA,TRBJ1-6,NA,TRBV12-2,TGTGCAAGTCGCTTCGGCGACAGGGAGAGTAGGGATTCACCCCTCCACTTT,CASRFGDRESRDSPLHF
NA,TRBJ1-5,NA,TRBV19,TGTGCCAGTAGTACGGGGGACGGGAATCAGCCCCAGCATTTT,CASSTGDGNQPQHF
NA,TRBJ2-1,NA,TRBV4-2,TGTGCCAGCAGCCAAGAAGGAGATCCGAGGAATGAGCAGTTCTTC,CASSQEGDPRNEQFF
NA,TRBJ1-1,NA,TRBV7-8,TGTGCCAGCAGCTTTGCAGAGAACACTGAAGCTTTCTTT,CASSFAENTEAFF
TRBD2,TRBJ2-2,NA,TRBV5-1,TGCGCCAGCAGCTGGACGGGGACTAGAGACACCGGGGAGCTGTTTTTT,CASSWTGTRDTGELFF
NA,TRBJ1-1,NA,TRBV18,TGTGCCAGCTCACCCGCGCGGGGAGGGCCTGGTGAAGCTTTCTTT,CASSPARGGPGEAFF
NA,TRBJ1-2,NA,TRBV2,TGTGCCAGCAGTGAAGCGGGGGGATATGGCTACACCTTC,CASSEAGGYGYTF
NA,TRBJ1-1,NA,TRBV11-2,TGTGCCAGCAGCTTAGATCAGGGAAACACTGAAGCTTTCTTT,CASSLDQGNTEAFF